This T cell receptor (beta chain) was retrieved from a study of regulatory dendritic cells for organ transplantation. Study-level information: Regulatory dendritic cells came from monocytes given vitamin D3 and IL-10.

Study-wide results and caveats: Resting memory CD8+ T cells held the most alloreactive clonotypes. Considerable individual heterogeneity was seen in alloreactive memory CD8+ T cells. Mature dendritic cells appeared to drive more memory CD8+ clonal expansion than regulatory ones.

TCRdb's table, derived via immunoSEQ multiplex PCR, lists solely in-frame clones and lacks some. The sample contains about 5,400 clones, under 85% of which appear only once. As concerns this clone: Its antigen remains unknown.

Allogeneic regulatory or mature dendritic cells were co-cultured for about 5 days with CFSE-labeled sorted T cells at 1:10. Germline CDR1 is SGDLS and CDR2 is YYNGEE. The CDR3 has 16 amino acids. Trimming left V 3 bases short and J 3 bases short, with 19 bases between. Sequenced: memory CD8+ T cells from blood cultured with regulatory dendritic cells. This sample's subset: CD45RO+ memory T cells. The chain uses TRBV9 and TRBJ2-7, with D perhaps matching TRBD1 (6 bases). The clonotype originates from a human donor in good health. The CDR3 bases are TGTGCCAGCAGCGCCCGACCGGGACACAACCTCTACGAGCAGTACTTC. Its translation is CASSARPGHNLYEQYF.